This T cell receptor (beta chain) was retrieved from a study of shared clonotypes between healthy human individuals. Study-wide findings and caveats: Naive subsets generally exceeded memory subsets in estimated richness.

Of note for this clone: Its antigen remains unidentified.

The germline V gene has CDR1 MNHEY and CDR2 SVGAGI. The V gene lost 6 bases and the J gene lost 2 bases, with 8 bases spanning the gap. This CDR3 spans 14 amino acids. Deep was the level at which the assay was run. Evenly divided among several immunoSEQ plates was the genomic DNA of each subset. This table comes from immunoSEQ multiplex PCR, and its TCRdb copy is limited to in-frame clones, with some not included. The sample records under 2.5 million clones, roughly 92% being singletons. The material sequenced was naive CD4+ T cells from PBMCs. Subset noted: CD45RA+ positively selected. V and J are TRBV6-5 and TRBJ2-6; D is uncertain. The receptor comes from a man between 18 and 29 years old in good health. Some clones in this sample may be carry-over from other donors' samples. CDR3 region: CASRGSTGANVLTF. CDR3 DNA: TGTGCCAGCAGGGGTAGTACTGGGGCCAACGTCCTGACTTTC.